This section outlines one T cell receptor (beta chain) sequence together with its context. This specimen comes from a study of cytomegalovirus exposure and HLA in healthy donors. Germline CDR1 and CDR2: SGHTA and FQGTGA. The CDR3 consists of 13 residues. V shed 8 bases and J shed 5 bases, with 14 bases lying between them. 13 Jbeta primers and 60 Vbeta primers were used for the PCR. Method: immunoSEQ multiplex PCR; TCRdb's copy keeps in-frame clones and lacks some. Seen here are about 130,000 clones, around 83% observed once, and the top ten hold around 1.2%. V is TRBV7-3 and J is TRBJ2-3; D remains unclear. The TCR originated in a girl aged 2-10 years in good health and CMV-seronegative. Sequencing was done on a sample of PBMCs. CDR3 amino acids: CASSNTRLDTQYF. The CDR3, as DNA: TGTGCCAGCTCCAACACCCGATTAGATACGCAGTATTTT.